This T cell receptor (beta chain) was retrieved from a study of breast tumors, draining lymph nodes, adjacent tissues. Regarding the study as a whole: Tumors had less TCR diversity than lymph nodes, more than nontumor tissue. Most tumor T cells seemingly derive from lymph node, then expand in tumor. That most tumor T cells come from lymph nodes remained unproven. Luminal-like breast cancer showed significantly higher tumor–nontumor repertoire similarity than basal-like.

TCRdb independently ran MiXCR on the multiplex PCR reads; one entry per CDR3 protein. Of more than 50,000 distinct CDR3 sequences in the sample, around 43% were seen once. About this clonotype: As yet, its antigen is unknown.

CDR1 is PRHDT, CDR2 FYEKMQ, per germline (reference sequence). The V end lost 6 bases, the J end lost 2 bases, and 18 bases lay between the germline ends. The CDR3 is 16 residues long. This rearrangement joins TRBV13 to TRBJ2-3, with D perhaps given as TRBD1 or TRBD2 (5 bases each). Specimen: breast tumor tissue. This sequence was found in a female donor with breast cancer. Some clones in this sample may be carry-over from other donors' samples. CDR3 loop: CASRERGGLNTDTQYF. CDR3 bases: TGTGCCAGCAGAGAGAGGGGTGGTTTGAACACAGATACGCAGTATTTT.